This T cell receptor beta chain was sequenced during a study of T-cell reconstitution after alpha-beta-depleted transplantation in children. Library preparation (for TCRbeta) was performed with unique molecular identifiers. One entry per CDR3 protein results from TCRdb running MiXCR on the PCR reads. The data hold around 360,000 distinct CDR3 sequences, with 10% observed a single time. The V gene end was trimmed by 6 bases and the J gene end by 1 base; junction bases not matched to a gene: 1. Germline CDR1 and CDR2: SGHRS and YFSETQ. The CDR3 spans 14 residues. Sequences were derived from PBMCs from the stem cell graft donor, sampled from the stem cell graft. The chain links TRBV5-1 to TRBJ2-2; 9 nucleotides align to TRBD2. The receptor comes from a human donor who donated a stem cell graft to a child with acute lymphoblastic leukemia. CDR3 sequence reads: CASTTSGNTGELFF. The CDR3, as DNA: TGCGCCAGCACGACTAGCGGGAACACCGGGGAGCTGTTTTTT.